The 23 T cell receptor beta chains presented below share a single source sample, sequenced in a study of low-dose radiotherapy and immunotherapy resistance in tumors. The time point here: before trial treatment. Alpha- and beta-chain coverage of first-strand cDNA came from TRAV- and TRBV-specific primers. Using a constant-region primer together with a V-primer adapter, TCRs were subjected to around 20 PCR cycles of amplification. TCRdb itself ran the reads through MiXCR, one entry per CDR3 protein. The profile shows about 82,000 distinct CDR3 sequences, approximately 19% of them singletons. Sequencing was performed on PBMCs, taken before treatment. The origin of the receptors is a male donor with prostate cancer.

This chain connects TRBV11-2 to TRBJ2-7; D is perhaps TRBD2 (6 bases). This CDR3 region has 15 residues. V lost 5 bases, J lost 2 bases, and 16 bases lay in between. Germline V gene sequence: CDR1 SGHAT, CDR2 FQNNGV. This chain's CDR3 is CASSRIRGFTYEQYF. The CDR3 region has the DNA TGTGCCAGCAGCCGGATTCGGGGGTTTACCTACGAGCAGTACTTC.

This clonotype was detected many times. In DNA form, the CDR3 reads TGTGCCAGCAGCACCGGACTCCCCCGCCTGGTAGAGACCCAGTACTTC. Amino acids: CASSTGLPRLVETQYF. The chain joins TRBV7-8 to TRBJ2-5; D is perhaps TRBD2 (5 bases). Germline V gene sequence: CDR1 SGHVS, CDR2 FQNEAQ. Trimming shortened V by 5 bases and J by 4 bases, and 20 bases separated the two germline ends. There are 16 residues in the CDR3.

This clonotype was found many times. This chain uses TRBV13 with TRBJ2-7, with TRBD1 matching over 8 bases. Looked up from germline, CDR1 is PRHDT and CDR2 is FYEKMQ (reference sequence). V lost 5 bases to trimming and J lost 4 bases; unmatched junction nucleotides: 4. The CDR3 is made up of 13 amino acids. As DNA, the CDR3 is TGTGCCAGCAGCACAGACAGGGGATACGAGCAGTACTTC. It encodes CASSTDRGYEQYF.

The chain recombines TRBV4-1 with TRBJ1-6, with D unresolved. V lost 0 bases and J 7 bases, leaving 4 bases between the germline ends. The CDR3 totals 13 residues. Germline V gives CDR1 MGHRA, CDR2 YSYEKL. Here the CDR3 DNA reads TGCGCCAGCAGCCAAGAGCCGAATTCACCCCTCCACTTT. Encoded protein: CASSQEPNSPLHF.

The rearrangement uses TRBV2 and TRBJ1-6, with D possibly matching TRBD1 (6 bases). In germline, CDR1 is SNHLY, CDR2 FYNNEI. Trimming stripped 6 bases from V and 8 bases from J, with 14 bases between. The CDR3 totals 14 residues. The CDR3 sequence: CASRRGQGHSPLHF. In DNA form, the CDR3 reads TGTGCCAGCAGGCGGGGGCAGGGACATTCACCCCTCCACTTT.

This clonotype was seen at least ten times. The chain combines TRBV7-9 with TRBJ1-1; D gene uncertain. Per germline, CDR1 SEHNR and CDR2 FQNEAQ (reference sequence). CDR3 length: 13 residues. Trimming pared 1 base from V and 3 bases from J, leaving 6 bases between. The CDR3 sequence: CASSLETDTEAFF. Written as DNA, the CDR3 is TGTGCCAGCAGCTTAGAGACGGACACTGAAGCTTTCTTT.

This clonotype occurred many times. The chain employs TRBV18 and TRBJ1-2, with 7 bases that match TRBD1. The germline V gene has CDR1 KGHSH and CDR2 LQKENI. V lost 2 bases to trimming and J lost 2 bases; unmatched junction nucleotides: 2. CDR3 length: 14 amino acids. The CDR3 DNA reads TGTGCCAGCTCACCAGGAGGGGGCAACTATGGCTACACCTTC. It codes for CASSPGGGNYGYTF.

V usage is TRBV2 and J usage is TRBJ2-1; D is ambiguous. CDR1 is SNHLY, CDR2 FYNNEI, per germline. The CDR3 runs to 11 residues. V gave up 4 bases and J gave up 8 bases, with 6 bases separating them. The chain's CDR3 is CASSVWHEQFF. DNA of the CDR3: TGTGCCAGCAGTGTGTGGCATGAGCAGTTCTTC.

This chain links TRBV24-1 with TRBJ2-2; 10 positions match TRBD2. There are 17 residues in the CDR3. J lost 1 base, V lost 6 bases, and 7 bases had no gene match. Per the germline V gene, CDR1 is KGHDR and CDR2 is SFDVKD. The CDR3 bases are TGTGCCACCAGTCGCCCAGGACTAGCGGAGAACACCGGGGAGCTGTTTTTT. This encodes CATSRPGLAENTGELFF.

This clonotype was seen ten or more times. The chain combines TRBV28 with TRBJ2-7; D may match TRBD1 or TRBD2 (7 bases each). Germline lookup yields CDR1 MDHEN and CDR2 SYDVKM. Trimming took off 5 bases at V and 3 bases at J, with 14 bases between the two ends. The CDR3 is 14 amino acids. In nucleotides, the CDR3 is TGTGCCAGCAGTGGCAGGGGGGGAATCTACGAGCAGTACTTC. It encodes CASSGRGGIYEQYF.

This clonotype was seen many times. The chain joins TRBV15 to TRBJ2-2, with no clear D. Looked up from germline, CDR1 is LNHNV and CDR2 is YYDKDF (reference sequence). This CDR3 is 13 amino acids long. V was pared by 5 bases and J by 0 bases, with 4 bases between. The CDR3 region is CATSGPNTGELFF. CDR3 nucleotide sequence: TGTGCCACCAGCGGGCCGAACACCGGGGAGCTGTTTTTT.

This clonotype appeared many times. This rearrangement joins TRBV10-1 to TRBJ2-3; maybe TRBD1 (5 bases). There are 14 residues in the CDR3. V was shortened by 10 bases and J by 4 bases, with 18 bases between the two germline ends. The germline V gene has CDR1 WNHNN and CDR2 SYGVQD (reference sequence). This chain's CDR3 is CAIVGLGDPDTQYF. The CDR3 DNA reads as TGCGCCATAGTGGGGCTAGGCGACCCAGATACGCAGTATTTT.

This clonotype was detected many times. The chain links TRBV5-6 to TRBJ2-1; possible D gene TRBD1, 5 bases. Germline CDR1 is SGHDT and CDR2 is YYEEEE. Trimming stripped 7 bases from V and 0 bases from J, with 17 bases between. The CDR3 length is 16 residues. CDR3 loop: CASDSLQGSSYNEQFF. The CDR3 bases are TGTGCCAGCGATTCCCTCCAGGGAAGCTCCTACAATGAGCAGTTCTTC.

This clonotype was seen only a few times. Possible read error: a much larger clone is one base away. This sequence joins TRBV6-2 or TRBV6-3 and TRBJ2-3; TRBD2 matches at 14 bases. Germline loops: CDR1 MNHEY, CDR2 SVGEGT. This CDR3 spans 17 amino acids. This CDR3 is CASSDSTSGGASDAQYF. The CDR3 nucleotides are TGTGCCAGCAGTGACTCGACTAGCGGGGGGGCCTCAGATGCGCAGTATTTT.

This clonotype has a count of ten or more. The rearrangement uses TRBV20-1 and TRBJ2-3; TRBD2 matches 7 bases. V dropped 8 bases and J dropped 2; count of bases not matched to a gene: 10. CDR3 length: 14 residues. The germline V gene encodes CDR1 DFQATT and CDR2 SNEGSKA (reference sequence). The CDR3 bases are TGCAGTTACTACGGCGGGGGACTCACAGATACGCAGTATTTT. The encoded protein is CSYYGGGLTDTQYF.

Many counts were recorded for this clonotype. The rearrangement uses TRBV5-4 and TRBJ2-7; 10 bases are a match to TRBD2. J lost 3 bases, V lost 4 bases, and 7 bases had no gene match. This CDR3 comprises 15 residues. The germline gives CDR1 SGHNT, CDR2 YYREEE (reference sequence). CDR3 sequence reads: CASSTLAGGDYEQYF. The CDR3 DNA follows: TGTGCCAGCAGCACCTTAGCGGGGGGAGACTACGAGCAGTACTTC.

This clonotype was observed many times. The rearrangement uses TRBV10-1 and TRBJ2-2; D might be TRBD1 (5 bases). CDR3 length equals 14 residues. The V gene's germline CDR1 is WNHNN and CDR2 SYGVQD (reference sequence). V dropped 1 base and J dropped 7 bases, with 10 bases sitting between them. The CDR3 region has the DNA TGCGCCAGCAGTGAGTACAGGTTCGGCGGGGAGCTGTTTTTT. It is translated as CASSEYRFGGELFF.

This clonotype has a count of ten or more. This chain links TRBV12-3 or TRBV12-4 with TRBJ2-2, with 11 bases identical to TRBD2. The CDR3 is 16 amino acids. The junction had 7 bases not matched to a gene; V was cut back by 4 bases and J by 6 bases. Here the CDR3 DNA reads TGTGCCAGCAGTTGGAGTAGCGGGGGGGTGGCCGGGGAGCTGTTTTTT. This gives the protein CASSWSSGGVAGELFF.

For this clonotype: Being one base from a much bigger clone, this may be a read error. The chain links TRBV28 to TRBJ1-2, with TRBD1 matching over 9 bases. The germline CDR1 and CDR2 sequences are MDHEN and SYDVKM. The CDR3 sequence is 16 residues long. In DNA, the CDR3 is TGTGCCAGCAGTAAGAAATCGGGACAGGGTAACTATAGCTACACCTTC. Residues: CASSKKSGQGNYSYTF.

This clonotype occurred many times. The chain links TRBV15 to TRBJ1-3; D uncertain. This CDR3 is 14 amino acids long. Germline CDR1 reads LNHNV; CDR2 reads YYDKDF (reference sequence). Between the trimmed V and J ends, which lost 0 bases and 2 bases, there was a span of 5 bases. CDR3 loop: CATSRDNTGNTIYF. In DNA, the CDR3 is TGTGCCACCAGCAGAGACAACACTGGAAACACCATATATTTT.

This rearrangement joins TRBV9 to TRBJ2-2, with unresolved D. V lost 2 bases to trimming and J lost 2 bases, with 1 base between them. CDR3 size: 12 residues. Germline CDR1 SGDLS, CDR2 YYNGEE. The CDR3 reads CASSVNTGELFF. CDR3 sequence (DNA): TGTGCCAGCAGCGTCAACACCGGGGAGCTGTTTTTT.

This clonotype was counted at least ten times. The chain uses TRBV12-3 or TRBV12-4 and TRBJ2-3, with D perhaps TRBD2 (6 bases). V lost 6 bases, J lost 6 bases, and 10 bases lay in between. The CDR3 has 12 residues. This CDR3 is CASSRLVDTQYF. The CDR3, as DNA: TGTGCCAGCAGCAGACTAGTTGATACGCAGTATTTT.

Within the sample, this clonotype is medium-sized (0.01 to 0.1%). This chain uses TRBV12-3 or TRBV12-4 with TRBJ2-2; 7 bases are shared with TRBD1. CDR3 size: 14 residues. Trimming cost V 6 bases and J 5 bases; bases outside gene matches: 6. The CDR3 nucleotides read TGTGCCAGCAGCCCGACAGGGTCTACCGGGGAGCTGTTTTTT. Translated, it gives CASSPTGSTGELFF.